These T cell receptor beta chains were read from a single sample in a study of CD8 T cells in Susac syndrome. TCRdb called the immunoSEQ multiplex PCR reads again in MiXCR, with one record for every CDR3 protein. Here the sample spans around 280,000 distinct CDR3 sequences, 70% to 90% being singletons. The sequenced sample was CD8+ T cells from PBMCs. The receptors were sampled from a human donor with multiple sclerosis. Both conserved end residues are part of each CDR3. A D gene is named only where the DNA matches it firmly. Not every row has a clone size; where given, it reads once, few, many or a size class.

D gene	clone size	V gene	J gene	CDR3 DNA	CDR3 protein
NA	NA	TRBV12-3/TRBV12-4	TRBJ2-7	TGTGCCAGCAGCCCTGGTCGAGGAAACTCCTACGAGCAGTACTTC	CASSPGRGNSYEQYF
NA	NA	TRBV6-5	TRBJ1-2	TGTGCCAGCAGTGGGATGGGGGGGGACCATGGCTACACCTTC	CASSGMGGDHGYTF
NA	NA	TRBV6-2/TRBV6-3	TRBJ1-4	TGTGCCAGCAGTTATTTTCGCATATGGGAAAAACTGTTTTTT	CASSYFRIWEKLFF
NA	NA	TRBV9	TRBJ1-2	TGTGCCAGCAGCCCTACAGACTCCCCTAACTATGGCTACACCTTC	CASSPTDSPNYGYTF
NA	NA	TRBV7-8	TRBJ2-7	TGTGCCAGCAGCTTAGAGTTCGGCAGGGTATTTGACGAGCAGTACTTC	CASSLEFGRVFDEQYF
TRBD1	NA	TRBV5-1	TRBJ2-7	TGCGCCAGCAGCTTGGGGACAGGGGCGAAAAACGAGCAGTACTTC	CASSLGTGAKNEQYF
TRBD2	NA	TRBV9	TRBJ2-3	TGTGCCAGCAGCGCTAGCGGGAGGGACGCAGATACGCAGTATTTT	CASSASGRDADTQYF
NA	NA	TRBV5-1	TRBJ1-4	TGCGCCAGCAGCTTGGAACAGGGTAATGAAAAACTGTTTTTT	CASSLEQGNEKLFF
TRBD2	NA	TRBV7-8	TRBJ2-3	TGTGCCAGCAGCTTATCTTATATGGGACTAGCGGAGGGATTCGATACGCAGTATTTT	CASSLSYMGLAEGFDTQYF
NA	NA	TRBV7-8	TRBJ2-3	TGTGCCATCGCCCTCCCCTTTCGAGGGACTAGCACAGATACGCAGTATTTT	CAIALPFRGTSTDTQYF
TRBD1	NA	TRBV27	TRBJ2-5	TGTGCCAGCAGCACTTTCCAGGGCAGGGGGAGAGAGACCCAGTACTTC	CASSTFQGRGRETQYF
TRBD2	NA	TRBV29-1	TRBJ2-1	TGCAGCGTGGGCGGGACTAGCGGTTACAATGAGCAGTTCTTC	CSVGGTSGYNEQFF
NA	NA	TRBV7-9	TRBJ2-1	TGTGCCAGCAGCTCACCGGGACTCGCCGGAGAGCAGTTCTTC	CASSSPGLAGEQFF
TRBD2	NA	TRBV28	TRBJ2-7	TGTGCCAGCAGCGATCTAGCGGGAGGGAACGAGCAGTACTTC	CASSDLAGGNEQYF
TRBD1	NA	TRBV19	TRBJ2-7	TGTGCCAGTAGTCCAGGGGGCCCCTACGAGCAGTACTTC	CASSPGGPYEQYF
NA	NA	TRBV6-2/TRBV6-3	TRBJ2-7	TGTGCCAGCAGTTATTTCGGCGGTTCTTACGAGCAGTACTTC	CASSYFGGSYEQYF
TRBD2	NA	TRBV3-1	TRBJ2-7	TGTGCCAGCAGCCGGGGACTAGCGGGATCCTACGAGCAGTACTTC	CASSRGLAGSYEQYF
NA	NA	TRBV5-6	TRBJ1-1	TGTGCCAGCAGCCTTTCAACGTACACTGAAGCTTTCTTT	CASSLSTYTEAFF
NA	NA	TRBV29-1	TRBJ2-1	TGCAGCTCTACCCTAGGGGGGCCCAACAATGAGCAGTTCTTC	CSSTLGGPNNEQFF
NA	few	TRBV29-1	TRBJ2-7	TGCAGCGCCCGGTCAGACGAGCAGTACTTC	CSARSDEQYF
NA	NA	TRBV20-1	TRBJ2-3	TGCAGTGCTAGAGAGTGCCCTTTCACCTTTGACACCGGTAGTTGTGATACGCAGTATTTT	CSARECPFTFDTGSCDTQYF
TRBD2	NA	TRBV30	TRBJ2-1	TGTGCCTGGAGTGTACTGGGACTAGCGGGAGGGCCAAGGCTTTACAATGAGCAGTTCTTC	CAWSVLGLAGGPRLYNEQFF
NA	NA	TRBV28	TRBJ2-3	TGTGCCAGCAGTTCATCCTCGGAGCTTACTGGCGATACGCAGTATTTT	CASSSSSELTGDTQYF
NA	NA	TRBV2	TRBJ2-7	TGTGCCAGCAGTGGGATAGAGGTACGCTTGAGCTCCTACGAGCAGTACTTC	CASSGIEVRLSSYEQYF
TRBD2	NA	TRBV27	TRBJ2-7	TGTGCCAGCAGTCCTTCAGCGGGAGGTAGCTCCTACGAGCAGTACTTC	CASSPSAGGSSYEQYF
NA	NA	TRBV3-1	TRBJ2-7	TGTGCCAGCAGCCAAGATCGAGAGTCCCCGCCCTACGAGCAGTACTTC	CASSQDRESPPYEQYF
TRBD1	few	TRBV9	TRBJ2-2	TGTGCCAGCTCATACGGGCAGGGGGCCGGGGAGCTGTTTTTT	CASSYGQGAGELFF
NA	NA	TRBV7-2	TRBJ1-1	TGTGCCAGCACCCTCCGTAGGGTTAACACTGAAGCTTTCTTT	CASTLRRVNTEAFF
NA	NA	TRBV2	TRBJ1-4	TGTGCCAGCAGTGGGGTCCTTGCAACTAATGAAAAACTGTTTTTT	CASSGVLATNEKLFF
TRBD2	once	TRBV4-1	TRBJ2-3	TGCGCCAGCAGCCAAGTAGCGGGAGGGCTCACAGATACGCAGTATTTT	CASSQVAGGLTDTQYF